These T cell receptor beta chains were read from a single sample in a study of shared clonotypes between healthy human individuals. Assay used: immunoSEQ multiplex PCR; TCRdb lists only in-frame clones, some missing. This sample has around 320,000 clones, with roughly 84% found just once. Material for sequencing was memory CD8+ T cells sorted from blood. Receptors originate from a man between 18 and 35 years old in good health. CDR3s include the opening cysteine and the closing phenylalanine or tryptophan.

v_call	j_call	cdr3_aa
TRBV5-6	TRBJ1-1	CASSLYDTEAFF
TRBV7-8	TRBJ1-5	CASSQLGSAHQPQHF
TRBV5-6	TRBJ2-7	CASSLDFGDTYEQYF
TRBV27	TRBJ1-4	CASSLGQDGEKLFF
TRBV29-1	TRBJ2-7	CSVESGGATYEQYF
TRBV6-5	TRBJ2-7	CASSYFLRQDSYEQYF
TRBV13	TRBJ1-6	CASSSRDSVYNSPLHF
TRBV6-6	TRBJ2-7	CASSYDSQGGYEQYF
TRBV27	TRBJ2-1	CASSFAGPISSYNEQFF
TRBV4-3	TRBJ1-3	CASSQDLSEHGNTIYF
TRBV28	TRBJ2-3	CASTLAGGADTQYF
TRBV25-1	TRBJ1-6	CASEDRGDYYNSPLHF
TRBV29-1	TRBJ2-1	CSGLEGEQFF
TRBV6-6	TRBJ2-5	CASSLETQYF
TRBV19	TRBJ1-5	CASSIGGNQPQHF
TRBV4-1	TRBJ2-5	CASSQDRRAQETQYF
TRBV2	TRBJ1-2	CASSYGQGANYGYTF
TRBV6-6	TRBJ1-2	CASSPPGDYGYTF
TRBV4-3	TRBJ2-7	CASSQDRSGLYEQYF
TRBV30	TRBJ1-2	CAWSGLKAGDGYTF
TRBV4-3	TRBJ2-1	CASSPTGTSGRRWDEQFF
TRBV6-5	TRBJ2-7	CASSYLAGGPTDEQYF
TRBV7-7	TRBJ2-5	CASSSGRGETQYF
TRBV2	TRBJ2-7	CASSAGLLAGSSYEQYF
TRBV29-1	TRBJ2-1	CSVRGTSGNHNEQFF
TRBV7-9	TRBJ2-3	CASSLAYRVLSTDTQYF
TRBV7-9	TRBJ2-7	CASSLGWGESYEQYF
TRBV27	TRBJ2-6	CASSLAGQGFGGANVLTF
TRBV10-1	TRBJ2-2	CASSEEPSPNTGELFF
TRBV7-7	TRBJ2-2	CASSLARNTGELFF
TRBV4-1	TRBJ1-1	CASSQDPGRSLHTEAFF
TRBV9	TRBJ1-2	CASSTSEPGALNYGYTF
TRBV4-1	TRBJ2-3	CASSADRVTDTQYF
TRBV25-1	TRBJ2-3	CASSEPQGGTDTQYF
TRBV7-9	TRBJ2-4	CASSPGEGLEHIQYF
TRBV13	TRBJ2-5	CASSTPDREETQYF
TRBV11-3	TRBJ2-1	CASSSGTYNEQFF
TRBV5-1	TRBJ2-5	CASSLAWQGLRETQYF
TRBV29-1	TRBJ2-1	CSVVNSYNEQFF
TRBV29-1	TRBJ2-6	CSVLGANVLTF
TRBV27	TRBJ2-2	CASSLGSTGELFF
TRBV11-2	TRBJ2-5	CASSLFFTGEETQYF
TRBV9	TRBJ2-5	CASSGTGSQETQYF
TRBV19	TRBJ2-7	CASSIDLLYEQYF
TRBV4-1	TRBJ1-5	CASSQAPPGTGNNPQHF
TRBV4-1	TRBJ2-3	CASSPHREDRESTDTQYF
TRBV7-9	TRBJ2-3	CALTPGAASTDTQYF
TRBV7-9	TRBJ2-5	CASSRIPGETQYF
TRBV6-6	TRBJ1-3	CASTLGAAGNTIYF
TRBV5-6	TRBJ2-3	CASSPPAGDTQYF
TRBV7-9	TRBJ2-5	CARNSLAGGFEQETQYF
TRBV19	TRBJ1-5	CASSILGGVNQPQHF
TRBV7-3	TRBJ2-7	CASSLGVYEQYF
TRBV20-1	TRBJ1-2	CSGGQLYGYTF
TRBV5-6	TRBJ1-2	CASSLASDYGYTF
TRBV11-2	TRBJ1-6	CASSLGGENSPLHF
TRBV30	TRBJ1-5	CAWSPGTYQPQHF
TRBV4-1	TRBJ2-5	CASSQVYIGTEETQYF
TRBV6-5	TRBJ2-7	CASSYSQGTYEQYF
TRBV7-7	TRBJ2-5	CASSLDGTQYF